The 16 T cell receptor beta chains below were found in one sample sequenced in a study of vaccination and CD4 T cells after COVID-19. As to treatment: roughly 10-day PBMC culture with coronavirus spike peptide pools or control peptides (ViraFEST assay). Once obtained from cultured CD4+ T cells, the DNA was sequenced using the Oncomine TCR Beta short-read assay. TCRdb re-called the PCR reads with MiXCR, one entry per CDR3 protein. Of under 5,500 distinct CDR3 sequences in the sample, roughly a fifth were seen once. No antigen has been assigned to these receptors. Sequenced input: CD4+ T cells from blood, cultured in vitro. These receptors were taken from a human donor who had recovered from COVID-19.

This clonotype qualifies as medium-sized (0.01 to 0.1%). The chain has TRBV10-2 and TRBJ1-2; D might be TRBD1 (6 bases). Deletions cut 6 bases from V and 3 bases from J, with 14 bases between. This CDR3 is 14 amino acids long. Germline V CDR1 and CDR2: WSHSY, SAAADI. The CDR3: CASRDWTDDYGYTF. CDR3 DNA sequence: TGCGCCAGCAGGGATTGGACAGACGACTATGGCTACACCTTC.

This clonotype was seen a handful of times. The V call is TRBV12-3 or TRBV12-4, the J call TRBJ1-3, with D uncertain. The CDR3 runs 13 residues. Trimming took 7 bases from V and 0 from J, leaving 7 bases between them. The CDR3 reads CASTSYSGNTIYF. DNA of the CDR3: TGTGCCAGCACCTCGTACTCTGGAAACACCATATATTTT.

This clonotype has a handful of counts. This chain uses TRBV6-1 with TRBJ1-1; 7 bases map to TRBD1. The germline gives CDR1 MNHNS, CDR2 SASEGT. J gave up 4 bases and V 5 bases, and 4 bases lay outside the gene matches. The CDR3 covers 13 residues. This CDR3 is CASSPDRLTEAFF. The CDR3 DNA follows: TGTGCCAGCAGTCCGGACAGGCTCACTGAAGCTTTCTTT.

The chain combines TRBV4-2 with TRBJ1-1; TRBD1 matches at 9 bases. With V trimmed by 0 bases and J by 12 bases, 11 bases remained unmatched. The CDR3 is made up of 15 amino acids. Germline lookup yields CDR1 LGHNA and CDR2 YNFKEQ. CDR3 amino acids: CASSQEIQGARRTFF. The CDR3 DNA follows: TGTGCCAGCAGCCAAGAGATACAGGGGGCTAGAAGAACTTTCTTT.

This clonotype has only a few counts. The chain recombines TRBV7-9 with TRBJ2-5; D not certain. The CDR3 is 10 amino acids. Deletions cut 1 base from V and 6 bases from J, with 0 bases between. From germline, CDR1 is SEHNR and CDR2 FQNEAQ (reference sequence). Here the CDR3 reads CASSLETQYF. DNA of the CDR3: TGTGCCAGCAGCTTAGAGACCCAGTACTTC. Variable domain in full (rest from reference TRBV7-9 and TRBJ2-5): DTGVSQNPRHKITKRGQNVTFRCDPISEHNRLYWYRQTLGQGPEFLTYFQNEAQLEKSRLLSDRFSAERPKGSFSTLEIQRTEQGDSAMYLCASSLETQYFGPGTRLLVL.

V is TRBV19 and J is TRBJ1-6; no firm D call. V was shortened by 8 bases and J by 8 bases, with 19 bases between the two germline ends. Germline V lookup: CDR1 LNHDA, CDR2 SQIVND (reference sequence). This CDR3 contains 15 residues. CDR3 sequence reads: CASGPKSVLDSPLHF. Written as DNA, the CDR3 is TGTGCCAGTGGTCCGAAAAGTGTCCTTGATTCACCCCTCCACTTT.

The genes are TRBV19 and TRBJ2-1, with D tentatively TRBD1 (6 bases). Trimming stripped 0 bases from V and 4 bases from J, with 13 bases between. The CDR3 loop spans 16 amino acids. Germline lookup yields CDR1 LNHDA and CDR2 SQIVND (reference sequence). The CDR3 DNA follows: TGTGCCAGTAGTATAGACGGCAGAGGGGGTTACAATGAGCAGTTCTTC. Encoded protein: CASSIDGRGGYNEQFF.

This clonotype was observed a handful of times. This chain connects TRBV30 to TRBJ1-1, with D possibly matching TRBD1 (5 bases). V lost 4 bases, J lost 2 bases, and 11 bases lay in between. This CDR3 spans 13 amino acids. CDR1 GTSNPN and CDR2 SVGIG come from the germline V gene (reference sequence). The chain's CDR3 is CAWKEGVNTEAFF. The CDR3 DNA reads as TGTGCCTGGAAGGAAGGGGTTAACACTGAAGCTTTCTTT.

The chain couples TRBV7-2 to TRBJ1-1; D unclear. CDR1 is SGHTA and CDR2 is FQGNSA in the germline V gene. The V end lost 1 base, the J end lost 4 bases, and 10 bases lay between the germline ends. This CDR3 spans 14 amino acids. The CDR3 region has the DNA TGTGCCAGCAGCTTAGAGAGTGCGAGCACTGAAGCTTTCTTT. Protein: CASSLESASTEAFF.

In this sample, this clonotype turned up a few times. This chain joins TRBV2 and TRBJ2-3; D is ambiguous. CDR3 length: 13 amino acids. The ends were cut back, 5 bases at V and 4 bases at J, with 10 bases in the middle. In germline, CDR1 is SNHLY, CDR2 FYNNEI. The CDR3 region has the DNA TGTGCCAGCAGTAGGATGTTGGCAGATACGCAGTATTTT. As protein: CASSRMLADTQYF.

Only a few counts were recorded for this clonotype. The CDR3 nucleotides are TGCAGTGGGGGGGGCGGCTGGGACGAGCAGTACTTC. Protein sequence: CSGGGGWDEQYF. V usage is TRBV20-1 and J usage is TRBJ2-7; tentatively, D is TRBD2 (7 bases). Between the trimmed V and J ends, which lost 7 bases and 5 bases, there was a span of 15 bases. The germline V gene encodes CDR1 DFQATT and CDR2 SNEGSKA (reference sequence). CDR3 length equals 12 residues.

By share, this clonotype counts as medium-sized. The chain is built from TRBV12-3 or TRBV12-4 and TRBJ2-5; the D is unclear. The CDR3 sequence is 9 residues long. The V end lost 6 bases, the J end lost 8 bases, and 4 bases lay between the germline ends. CDR3 sequence: CASRNTQYF. CDR3 in DNA: TGTGCCAGCAGGAACACCCAGTACTTC.

The sample holds a few counts of this clonotype. J is TRBJ1-2 and V is TRBV7-9; D unclear. Between the trimmed V and J ends, which lost 5 bases and 6 bases, there was a span of 7 bases. Germline V CDR1 and CDR2: SEHNR, FQNEAQ (reference sequence). CDR3 length equals 11 residues. Here the CDR3 reads CASSRHHGYTF. The CDR3 DNA reads TGTGCCAGCAGCCGCCATCATGGCTACACCTTC.

CDR3 loop: CASSESRLLPETQYF. The CDR3 coding sequence is TGTGCCAGCAGTGAATCGCGACTCCTGCCGGAGACCCAGTACTTC. The chain is built from TRBV25-1 and TRBJ2-5, with no clear D. This CDR3 contains 15 residues. V was clipped by 1 base and J by 5 bases, with 14 bases between them. CDR1 is MGHDK and CDR2 is SYGVNS in the germline V gene.

Relative to its sample, this clonotype is medium-sized. The V call is TRBV12-3 or TRBV12-4, the J call TRBJ2-1; 10 bases map to TRBD2. V lost 6 bases and J lost 9; bases outside the gene matches: 5. CDR3 length: 13 residues. The CDR3 protein is CASSSSGGGEQFF. CDR3 DNA sequence: TGTGCCAGCAGCTCTAGCGGGGGCGGTGAGCAGTTCTTC.

The J gene is TRBJ2-3, the V gene TRBV12-3 or TRBV12-4; 14 nucleotides line up with TRBD2. Trimming cost V 4 bases and J 6 bases; bases outside gene matches: 6. The CDR3 sequence is 16 residues long. CDR3 coding DNA: TGTGCCAGCAGTTACGGACTAGCGGGGGGAAGGGATACGCAGTATTTT. Amino acids: CASSYGLAGGRDTQYF.